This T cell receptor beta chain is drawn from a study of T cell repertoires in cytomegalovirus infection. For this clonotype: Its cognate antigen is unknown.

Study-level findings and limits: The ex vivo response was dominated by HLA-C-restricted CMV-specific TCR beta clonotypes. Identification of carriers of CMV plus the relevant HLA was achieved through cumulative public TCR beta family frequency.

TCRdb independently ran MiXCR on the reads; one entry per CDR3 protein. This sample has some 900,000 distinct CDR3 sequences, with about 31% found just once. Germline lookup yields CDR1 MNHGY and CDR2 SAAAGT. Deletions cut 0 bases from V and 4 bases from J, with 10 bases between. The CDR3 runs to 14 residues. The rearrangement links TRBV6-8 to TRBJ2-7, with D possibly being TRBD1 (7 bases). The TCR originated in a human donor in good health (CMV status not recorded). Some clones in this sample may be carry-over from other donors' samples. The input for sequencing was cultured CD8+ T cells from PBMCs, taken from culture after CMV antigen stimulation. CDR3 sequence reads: CASSYSQGGYEQYV. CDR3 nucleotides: TGTGCCAGCAGTTACTCGCAGGGGGGATACGAGCAGTACGTC.